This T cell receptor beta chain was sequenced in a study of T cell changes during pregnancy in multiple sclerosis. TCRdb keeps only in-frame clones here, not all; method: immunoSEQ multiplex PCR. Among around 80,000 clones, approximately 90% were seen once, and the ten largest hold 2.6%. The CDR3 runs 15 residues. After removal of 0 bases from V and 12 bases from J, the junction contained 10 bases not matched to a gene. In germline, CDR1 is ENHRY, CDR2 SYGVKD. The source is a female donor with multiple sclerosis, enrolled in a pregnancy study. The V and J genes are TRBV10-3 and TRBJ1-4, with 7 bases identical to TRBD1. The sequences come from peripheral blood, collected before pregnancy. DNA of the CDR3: TGTGCCATCAGTGAGTCAACCGGGACAGCGGGGGAACTGTTTTTT. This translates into CAISESTGTAGELFF.